These 21 T cell receptor beta chains originate from one sample sequenced in a study of beta chain features in type 1 diabetes. cDNA synthesis used the whole RNA isolate, giving expressed TCRB sequences. The method was immunoSEQ multiplex PCR; TCRdb's version includes in-frame clones alone and lacks a portion of them. The repertoire consists of about 650,000 clones, with roughly 12% occurring once and the leading ten covering 0.095% to 0.15%. Study-wide points: Type 1 diabetes patients had moderately but significantly shorter TCRB CDR3s in all four CD4+ subsets.

Their cognate antigens are unknown. The sequenced sample consisted of naive CD4+ T cells from blood. Receptors were obtained from a man aged 30-40 years with type 1 diabetes.

The chain carries TRBV5-1 and TRBJ2-3, with 8 bases lining up with TRBD2. V was pared by 7 bases and J by 4 bases, with 14 bases of the junction left unmatched. The length of the CDR3 is 16 residues. Per germline, CDR1 SGHRS and CDR2 YFSETQ. CDR3 nucleotide sequence: TGCGCCAGCTGCCGATCGCCGGGACTAGGAGCAGATACGCAGTATTTT. It codes for CASCRSPGLGADTQYF.

This chain uses TRBV28 with TRBJ1-2, with TRBD1 identical over 10 bases. V gave up 6 bases and J gave up 10 bases; unmatched junction bases: 5. CDR3 length equals 12 residues. Germline CDR1 and CDR2: MDHEN and SYDVKM. As DNA, the CDR3 is TGTGCCAGCAGCGGACAGGGGGAAAACTACACCTTC. Encoded protein: CASSGQGENYTF.

This rearrangement joins TRBV4-3 to TRBJ2-2, with D maybe TRBD1 (6 bases). Germline V gene sequence: CDR1 LGHNA, CDR2 YSLEER. The V and J ends lost 0 bases and 3 bases respectively, with 11 bases between them. This CDR3 is 16 amino acids long. CDR3 in DNA: TGCGCCAGCAGCCAAGATCTTCAGGGGTACACCGGGGAGCTGTTTTTT. Translated: CASSQDLQGYTGELFF.

The rearrangement uses TRBV7-9 and TRBJ1-6; D uncertain. In germline, CDR1 is SEHNR, CDR2 FQNEAQ (reference sequence). CDR3 length: 16 amino acids. Trimming took off 4 bases at V and 3 bases at J, with 13 bases between the two ends. CDR3 DNA: TGTGCCAGCAGCTCAAGGAGGGCCGACTATAATTCACCCCTCCACTTT. Encoded protein: CASSSRRADYNSPLHF. Full variable domain (rest looked up from reference TRBV7-9 and TRBJ1-6): DTGVSQNPRHKITKRGQNVTFRCDPISEHNRLYWYRQTLGQGPEFLTYFQNEAQLEKSRLLSDRFSAERPKGSFSTLEIQRTEQGDSAMYLCASSSRRADYNSPLHFGNGTRLTVT.

This clone was recorded a few times. The chain recombines TRBV18 with TRBJ2-5; TRBD2 agrees at 8 bases. Germline V gene lookup returns CDR1 KGHSH and CDR2 LQKENI. This CDR3 is 16 amino acids long. Germline trimming cut 3 bases from V and 1 base from J; bases unmatched to any gene: 7. The CDR3 region has the DNA TGTGCCAGCTCACCCTTTAGCGGGGACCGCCAAGAGACCCAGTACTTC. Translated, it gives CASSPFSGDRQETQYF.

This clone has just a few counts. The chain joins TRBV18 to TRBJ1-5; D is perhaps TRBD1 (6 bases). V dropped 2 bases and J dropped 5 bases, with 10 bases sitting between them. The germline V gene has CDR1 KGHSH and CDR2 LQKENI. This CDR3 has 14 residues. The CDR3: CASSPRQEDQPQHF. The CDR3 region has the DNA TGTGCCAGCTCACCAAGACAGGAGGATCAGCCCCAGCATTTT.

The genes are TRBV13 and TRBJ2-7; D may be TRBD1 (5 bases). Germline lookup yields CDR1 PRHDT and CDR2 FYEKMQ (reference sequence). The CDR3 sequence is 16 residues long. V was clipped by 0 bases and J by 4 bases, with 16 bases between them. CDR3 region: CASSLGGRAKGYEQYF. CDR3 nucleotide sequence: TGTGCCAGCAGCTTAGGTGGCCGAGCAAAGGGGTACGAGCAGTACTTC.

The rearrangement joins TRBV7-2 to TRBJ2-3; 8 nucleotides line up with TRBD1. In germline, CDR1 is SGHTA, CDR2 FQGNSA. V shed 2 bases, J shed 5 bases, and the junction held 3 bases outside the gene matches. This CDR3 has 14 residues. The CDR3 region has the DNA TGTGCCAGCAGCTTACAGGGGGCGCAAGATACGCAGTATTTT. Residues: CASSLQGAQDTQYF.

This clone was counted between two and nine times. Different DNA sequences within this sample yield the same CDR3. The J gene is TRBJ2-1, the V gene TRBV9; 9 nucleotides align to TRBD2. The junction had 2 bases not matched to a gene; V was cut back by 0 bases and J by 4 bases. The CDR3 is 15 residues long. The V gene's germline CDR1 is SGDLS and CDR2 YYNGEE. CDR3 loop: CASSVGTSEYNEQFF. The DNA for the CDR3 is TGTGCCAGCAGCGTAGGGACTAGCGAATACAATGAGCAGTTCTTC.

The J gene is TRBJ2-3, the V gene TRBV19; D possibly corresponds to TRBD1 (6 bases). CDR3 size: 13 residues. The V gene's germline CDR1 is LNHDA and CDR2 SQIVND (reference sequence). V was clipped by 7 bases and J by 1 base, with 9 bases between them. Here the CDR3 reads CASTRTGTDTQYF. CDR3 bases: TGTGCCAGTACCCGGACAGGCACAGATACGCAGTATTTT.

This clone turned up a few times. CDR3 coding DNA: TGTGCCAGCAGCCCTCTGCCCTACGAGCAGTACTTC. Translating it yields CASSPLPYEQYF. This chain links TRBV11-2 with TRBJ2-7; D is ambiguous. Trimming shortened V by 5 bases and J by 2 bases, and 7 bases separated the two germline ends. The CDR3 consists of 12 residues. CDR1 is SGHAT and CDR2 is FQNNGV in the germline V gene.

In this sample, this clone turned up a few times. The chain joins TRBV5-6 to TRBJ2-3; TRBD2 matches 10 bases. This CDR3 has 16 residues. Germline V CDR1 and CDR2: SGHDT, YYEEEE. V trimming: 1 base; J trimming: 4 bases; junction bases outside the gene matches: 6. The CDR3 spells CASSLRASGGADTQYF. CDR3 bases: TGTGCCAGCAGCTTGCGGGCTAGCGGGGGCGCAGATACGCAGTATTTT.

This clone was counted a few times. V and J are TRBV7-9 and TRBJ2-1; TRBD2 matches at 12 bases. After removal of 5 bases from V and 4 bases from J, the junction contained 6 bases not matched to a gene. Germline lookup yields CDR1 SEHNR and CDR2 FQNEAQ (reference sequence). This CDR3 has 16 amino acids. DNA for the CDR3: TGTGCCAGCAGCCCCGAAGGGACTAGCGGGTACAATGAGCAGTTCTTC. Protein: CASSPEGTSGYNEQFF. The whole variable domain, filled in from reference TRBV7-9 and TRBJ2-1, reads DTGVSQNPRHKITKRGQNVTFRCDPISEHNRLYWYRQTLGQGPEFLTYFQNEAQLEKSRLLSDRFSAERPKGSFSTLEIQRTEQGDSAMYLCASSPEGTSGYNEQFFGPGTRLTVL.

In its sample, this clone was seen a few times. The chain recombines TRBV7-3 with TRBJ1-1; perhaps TRBD1 as D (6 bases). With 1 base removed from V and 3 bases from J, the gap between germline ends came to 15 bases. Looked up from germline, CDR1 is SGHTA and CDR2 is FQGTGA. The length of the CDR3 is 16 residues. The CDR3 nucleotides are TGTGCCAGCAGCTTAAGCGGCCAGGGGCCCCACACTGAAGCTTTCTTT. Encoded protein: CASSLSGQGPHTEAFF. Drawing the rest from reference TRBV7-3 and TRBJ1-1, the complete variable domain is GAGVSQTPSNKVTEKGKYVELRCDPISGHTALYWYRQSLGQGPEFLIYFQGTGAADDSGLPNDRFFAVRPEGSVSTLKIQRTERGDSAVYLCASSLSGQGPHTEAFFGQGTRLTVV.

This sequence joins TRBV19 and TRBJ1-5; 9 nucleotides match TRBD1. The CDR3 is 13 residues long. Germline-derived CDR1 and CDR2 are LNHDA and SQIVND (reference sequence). The J segment lost 6 bases and the V segment lost 10 bases, leaving 7 bases of the junction unmatched. As DNA, the CDR3 is TGTGCCACCCGCGACAGGGGGATTCAGCCCCAGCATTTT. It is translated as CATRDRGIQPQHF.

This clone was picked up a small number of times. This chain connects TRBV10-3 to TRBJ2-5, with D perhaps TRBD1 (5 bases). V was pared by 3 bases and J by 3 bases, with 11 bases between. CDR3 size: 14 residues. Germline-derived CDR1 and CDR2 are ENHRY and SYGVKD. DNA of the CDR3: TGTGCCATCAGTGACAAGGGGTCGGAAGAGACCCAGTACTTC. The encoded protein is CAISDKGSEETQYF.

The CDR3 is CASSPGPGRETQYF. For the CDR3, the DNA is TGTGCCAGCAGCCCGGGCCCGGGGAGGGAGACCCAGTACTTC. V and J are TRBV5-8 and TRBJ2-5; the D gene is possibly TRBD2 (6 bases). The V gene lost 4 bases and the J gene lost 5 bases, with 15 bases spanning the gap. CDR3 size: 14 residues. Germline CDR1 reads SGHTS; CDR2 reads YDEGEE.

The chain couples TRBV7-9 to TRBJ1-6, with D possibly being TRBD1 (6 bases). V lost 5 bases, J lost 5 bases, and 13 bases lay in between. Germline V gives CDR1 SEHNR, CDR2 FQNEAQ (reference sequence). The CDR3 spans 15 residues. CDR3 amino acids: CASSPQGSNNSPLHF. Here the CDR3 DNA reads TGTGCCAGCAGCCCACAGGGCTCTAATAATTCACCCCTCCACTTT.

This chain links TRBV15 with TRBJ2-3; possible D gene TRBD1, 6 bases. Germline CDR1 reads LNHNV; CDR2 reads YYDKDF (reference sequence). The CDR3 is 15 amino acids. The ends were cut back, 5 bases at V and 6 bases at J, with 18 bases in the middle. As DNA, the CDR3 is TGTGCCACCAGCGGACCCAGGGGCAGTTGGGATACGCAGTATTTT. This encodes CATSGPRGSWDTQYF.

This chain links TRBV11-2 with TRBJ2-3; 14 nucleotides match TRBD2. The J segment lost 4 bases and the V segment lost 5 bases, leaving 11 bases of the junction unmatched. CDR1 is SGHAT and CDR2 is FQNNGV in the germline V gene. The CDR3 loop spans 18 amino acids. CDR3 bases: TGTGCCAGCAGCGTAGGGACTAGCGGGAGCCGACCCTCAGATACGCAGTATTTT. This encodes CASSVGTSGSRPSDTQYF.

Points on this clone: The junction and the germline gene differ at one end; a read error may be behind it. The chain carries TRBV28 and TRBJ1-2, with a weak D call TRBD1 (5 bases). CDR3 size: 12 residues. Germline V gene data show CDR1 as MDHEN and CDR2 as SYDVKM. The CDR3 loop is CASVGGDRASFF. As DNA, the CDR3 is TGTGCCAGCGTGGGGGGTGACCGGGCCTCTTTCTTC.